This T cell receptor beta chain was sequenced during a study of cytomegalovirus exposure and HLA in healthy donors. Study-level findings and limits: The classifier reportedly diagnosed cytomegalovirus status with high specificity and sensitivity.

TCRdb's table, derived via immunoSEQ multiplex PCR, lists solely in-frame clones and lacks some. Among 150,000 or so clones, about 94% were seen once, and the ten largest hold 1.5% to 2%. A remark on this clone: Its antigen is not known.

Trimming took 4 bases from V and 3 from J, leaving 10 bases between them. The CDR3 runs 14 residues. Germline CDR1 MDHEN, CDR2 SYDVKM. Sequenced: PBMCs. This chain links TRBV28 with TRBJ1-5; TRBD1 might be the D (6 bases). The receptor was isolated from a young man in good health and CMV-seropositive. The CDR3 loop reads CASSSTGYNQPQHF. The CDR3, as DNA: TGTGCCAGCAGTTCCACAGGGTACAATCAGCCCCAGCATTTT.